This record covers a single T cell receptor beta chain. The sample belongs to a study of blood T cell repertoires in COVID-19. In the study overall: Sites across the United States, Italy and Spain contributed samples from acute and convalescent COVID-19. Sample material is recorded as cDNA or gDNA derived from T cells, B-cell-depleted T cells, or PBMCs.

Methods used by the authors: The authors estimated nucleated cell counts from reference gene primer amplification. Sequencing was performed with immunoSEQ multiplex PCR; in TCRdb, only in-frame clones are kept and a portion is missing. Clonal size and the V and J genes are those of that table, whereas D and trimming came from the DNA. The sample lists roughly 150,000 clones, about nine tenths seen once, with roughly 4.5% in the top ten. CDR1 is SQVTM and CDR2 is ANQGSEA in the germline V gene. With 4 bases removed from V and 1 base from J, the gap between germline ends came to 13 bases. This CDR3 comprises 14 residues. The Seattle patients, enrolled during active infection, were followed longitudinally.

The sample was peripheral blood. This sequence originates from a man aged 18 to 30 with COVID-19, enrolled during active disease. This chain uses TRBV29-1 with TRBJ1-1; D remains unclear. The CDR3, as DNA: TGCAGCGTTGCGCCCGGCGGCCAGAACACTGAAGCTTTCTTT. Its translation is CSVAPGGQNTEAFF. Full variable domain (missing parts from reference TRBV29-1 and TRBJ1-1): SAVISQKPSRDICQRGTSLTIQCQVDSQVTMMFWYRQQPGQSLTLIATANQGSEATYESGFVIDKFPISRPNLTFSTLTVSNMSPEDSSIYLCSVAPGGQNTEAFFGQGTRLTVV.